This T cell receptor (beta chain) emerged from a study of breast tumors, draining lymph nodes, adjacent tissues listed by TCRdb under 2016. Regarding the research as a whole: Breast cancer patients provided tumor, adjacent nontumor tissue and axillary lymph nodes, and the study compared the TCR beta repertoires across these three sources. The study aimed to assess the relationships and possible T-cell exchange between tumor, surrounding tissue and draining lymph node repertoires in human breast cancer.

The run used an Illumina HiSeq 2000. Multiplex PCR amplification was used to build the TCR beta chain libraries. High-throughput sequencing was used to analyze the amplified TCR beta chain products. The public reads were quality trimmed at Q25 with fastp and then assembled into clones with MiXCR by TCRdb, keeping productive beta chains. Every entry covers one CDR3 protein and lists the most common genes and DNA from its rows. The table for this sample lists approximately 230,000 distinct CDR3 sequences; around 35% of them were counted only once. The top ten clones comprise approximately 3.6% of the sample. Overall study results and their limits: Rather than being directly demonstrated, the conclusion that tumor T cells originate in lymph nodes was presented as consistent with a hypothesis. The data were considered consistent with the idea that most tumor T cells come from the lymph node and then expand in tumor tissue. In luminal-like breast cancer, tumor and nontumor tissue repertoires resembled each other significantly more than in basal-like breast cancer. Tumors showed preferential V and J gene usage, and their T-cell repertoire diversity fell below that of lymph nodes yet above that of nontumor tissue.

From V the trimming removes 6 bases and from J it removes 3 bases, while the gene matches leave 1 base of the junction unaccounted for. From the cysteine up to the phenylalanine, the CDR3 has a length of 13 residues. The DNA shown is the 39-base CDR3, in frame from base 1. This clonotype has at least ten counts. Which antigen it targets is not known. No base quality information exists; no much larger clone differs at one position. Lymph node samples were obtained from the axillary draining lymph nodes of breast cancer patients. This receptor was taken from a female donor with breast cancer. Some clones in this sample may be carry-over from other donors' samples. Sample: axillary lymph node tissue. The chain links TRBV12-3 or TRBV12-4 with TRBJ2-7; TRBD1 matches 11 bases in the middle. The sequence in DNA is TGTGCCAGCAGCGGGACAGGGGGCTACGAGCAGTACTTC. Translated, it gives CASSGTGGYEQYF.